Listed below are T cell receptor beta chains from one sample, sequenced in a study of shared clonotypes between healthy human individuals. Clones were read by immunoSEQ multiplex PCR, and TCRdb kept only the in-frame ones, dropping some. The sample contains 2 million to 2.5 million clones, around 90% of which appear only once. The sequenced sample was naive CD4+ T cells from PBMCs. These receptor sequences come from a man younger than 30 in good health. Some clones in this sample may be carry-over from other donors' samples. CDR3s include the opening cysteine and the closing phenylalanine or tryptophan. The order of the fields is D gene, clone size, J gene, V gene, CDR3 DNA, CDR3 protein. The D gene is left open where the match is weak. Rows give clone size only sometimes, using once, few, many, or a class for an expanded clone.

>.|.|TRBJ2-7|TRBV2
TGTGCCAGCAGTGAAGTTAGCGGCTACGAGCAGTACTTC
CASSEVSGYEQYF
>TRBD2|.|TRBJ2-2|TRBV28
TGTGCCAGCACCCCCGGGGGGGCGGACACCGGGGAGCTGTTTTTT
CASTPGGADTGELFF
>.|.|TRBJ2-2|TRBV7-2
TGTGCCAGCAGCAGACAACGACAGGCAGTCAGCGGGGAGCTGTTTTTT
CASSRQRQAVSGELFF
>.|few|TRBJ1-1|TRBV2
TGTGCCAGCAGGGCATCGGGGGCGCCTACTGAAGCTTTCTTT
CASRASGAPTEAFF
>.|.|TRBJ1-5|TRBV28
TGTGCCAGCAGTCCCCAGGCGGCGTACAATGAGCCCCAGCATTTT
CASSPQAAYNEPQHF
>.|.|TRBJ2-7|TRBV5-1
TGCGCCAGCAGCTTGGATCCAGGGAGCTCCTACGAGCAGTACTTC
CASSLDPGSSYEQYF
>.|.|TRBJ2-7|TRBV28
TGTGCCAGCAGTGGACACTCCGGGCAGTACTTC
CASSGHSGQYF
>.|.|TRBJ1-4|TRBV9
TGTGCCAGCAGCGGGGGCAGTTTCAGAGAAAAACTGTTTTTT
CASSGGSFREKLFF
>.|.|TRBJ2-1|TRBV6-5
TGTGCCAGCAGATTTATAGCGAGGGCCTACAATGAGCAGTTCTTC
CASRFIARAYNEQFF
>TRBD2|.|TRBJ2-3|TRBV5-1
TGCGCCAGCAGCCTGGGAGCCAGCGGGAGATTGGATACGCAGTATTTT
CASSLGASGRLDTQYF
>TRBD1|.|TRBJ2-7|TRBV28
TGTGCCAGCAGCACCGGTAGGGACAGGGTCCACGAGCAGTACTTC
CASSTGRDRVHEQYF
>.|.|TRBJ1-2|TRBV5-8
TGTGCCAGCAGCTTGGTGTTGGGACGGATGAATTCCCAATTC
CASSLVLGRMNSQF
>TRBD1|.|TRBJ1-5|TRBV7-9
TGTGCCAGCAGCTTGGGGACAGGGGCTAGCAATCAGCCCCAGCATTTT
CASSLGTGASNQPQHF
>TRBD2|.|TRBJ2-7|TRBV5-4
TGTGCCAGCAGCATGCGGGGACTAGCGGGAAACTACGAGCAGTACTTC
CASSMRGLAGNYEQYF
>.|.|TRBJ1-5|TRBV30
TGTGCCTGTGAAACAGGGAGTCTCCAGCATTTT
CACETGSLQHF
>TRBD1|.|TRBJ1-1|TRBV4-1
TGCGCCAGCAGCCAACCGGGACAGGAGGGTCCTGAAGCTTTCTTT
CASSQPGQEGPEAFF
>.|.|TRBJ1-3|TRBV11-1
TGTGCCAGCAGCTTCTTCCCTGGAAACACCATATATTTT
CASSFFPGNTIYF
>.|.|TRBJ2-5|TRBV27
TGTGCCAGCAGTCCAACTTCTAGCGCCCAAGAGACCCAGTACTTC
CASSPTSSAQETQYF
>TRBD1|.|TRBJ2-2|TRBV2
TGTGCCACCGGACAGGTGAACACCGGGGAGCTGTTTTTT
CATGQVNTGELFF
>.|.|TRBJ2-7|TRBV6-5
TGTGCCAGCACCAGGGGTTTGAATGACTACGAGCAGTACTTC
CASTRGLNDYEQYF
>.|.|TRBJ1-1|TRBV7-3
TGTGCCAGCAGCTCCCGGGTGGGCGCTGAAGCTTTCTTT
CASSSRVGAEAFF
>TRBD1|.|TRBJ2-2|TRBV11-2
TGTGCCAGCAGGGTGACAGGGGGGCCCACCGGGGAGCTGTTTTTT
CASRVTGGPTGELFF
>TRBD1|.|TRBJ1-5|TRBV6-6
TGTGCCAGCAGCATAGCTGGGACAGGCAATCAGCCCCAGCATTTT
CASSIAGTGNQPQHF
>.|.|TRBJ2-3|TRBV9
TGTGCCAGCAGCCTTATAACAGATACGCAGTATTTT
CASSLITDTQYF
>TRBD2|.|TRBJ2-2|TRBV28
TGTGCCAGCAGTTTATTGGGCGGGAGTAGCACCGGGGAGCTGTTTTTT
CASSLLGGSSTGELFF
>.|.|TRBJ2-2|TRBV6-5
TGTGCCAGCAGTTACTCGAGAGCCGGGGAGCTGTTTTTT
CASSYSRAGELFF
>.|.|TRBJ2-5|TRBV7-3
TGTGCCAGCAGCTTCGGAACCTTAGAGACCCAGTACTTC
CASSFGTLETQYF
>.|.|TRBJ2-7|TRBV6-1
TGTGCCAGCACTAGGACGGACTCCTACGAGCAGTACTTC
CASTRTDSYEQYF
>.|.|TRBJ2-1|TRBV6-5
TGTGCCAGCAGTTACTCTGGGTTGGGCAATGAGCAGTTCTTC
CASSYSGLGNEQFF
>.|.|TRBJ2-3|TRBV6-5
TGTGCCAGCGCCTACCGGACTAGCACAGATACGCAGTATTTT
CASAYRTSTDTQYF
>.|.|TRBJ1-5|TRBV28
TGTGCCAGCAGGGACAGCGTTGGACAGCCCCAGCATTTT
CASRDSVGQPQHF
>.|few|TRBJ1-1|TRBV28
TGTGCCAGCAGTTTATCGGTCACTGAAGCTTTCTTT
CASSLSVTEAFF
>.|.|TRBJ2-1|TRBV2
TGTGCCAGCAGTAGGCTAGGTAATGAGCAGTTCTTC
CASSRLGNEQFF
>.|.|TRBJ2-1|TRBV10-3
TGTGCCATCAGTGAAACGGACAGAGGGCAGTTCTTC
CAISETDRGQFF
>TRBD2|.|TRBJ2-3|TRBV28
TGTGCCAGCAGTCCTAGACTAGCGGGAGGCACGATGGATACGCAGTATTTT
CASSPRLAGGTMDTQYF
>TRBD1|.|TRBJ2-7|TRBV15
TGTGCCACCAGCGCTACAGGGGGCTTCACCGAGCAGTACTTC
CATSATGGFTEQYF
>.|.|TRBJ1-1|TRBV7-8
TGTGCCAGCAGCTTAGTGTCTGGGGGGACACCGGTTTGGGCTGAAGCTTTCTTT
CASSLVSGGTPVWAEAFF
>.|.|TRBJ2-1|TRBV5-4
TGTGCCAGCAGCTTGGGGGGGCGGAGCTCCTACAATGAGCAGTTCTTC
CASSLGGRSSYNEQFF
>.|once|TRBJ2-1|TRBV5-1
TGCGCCAGCAGCTTGAGTGGGAGTGCCCCTCGTGAGCAGTTCTTC
CASSLSGSAPREQFF
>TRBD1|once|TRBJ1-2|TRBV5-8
TGTGCCAGCAGCTTAGGAGGGACAGGGGGCTATGGCTACACCTTC
CASSLGGTGGYGYTF
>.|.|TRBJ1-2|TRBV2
TGTGCCAGCAGTGAAGCCCTCAATGGCTACACCTTC
CASSEALNGYTF
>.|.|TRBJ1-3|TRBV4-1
TGCGCCAGCAGCCAGGAGCCCCTAGGCAACACCATATATTTT
CASSQEPLGNTIYF
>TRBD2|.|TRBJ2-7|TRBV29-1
TGCAGCGTGACCAGGACTAGCGGGGGGACCTACGAGCAGTACTTC
CSVTRTSGGTYEQYF
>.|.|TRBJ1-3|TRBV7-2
TGTGCCAGCAGCTTAGGCGCTCGAACGGCTGGAAACACCATATATTTT
CASSLGARTAGNTIYF
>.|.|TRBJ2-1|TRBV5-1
TGCGCCAGCATGGACAGTAGCTCCTACAATGAGCAGTTCTTC
CASMDSSSYNEQFF
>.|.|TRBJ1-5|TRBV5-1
TGCGCCAGCAGCTTGACGGGGGATAGCAATCAGCCCCAGCATTTT
CASSLTGDSNQPQHF